These 5 T cell receptor beta chains originate from one sample sequenced in a study of T cell clones after liver transplantation. Clones were read by immunoSEQ multiplex PCR, and TCRdb kept only the in-frame ones, dropping some. The table has 68,000 or so clones, about four fifths seen once; the top ten hold about 0.6%. Sequences were derived from CD4+ T cells from blood, sampled before liver transplant. The origin of the receptors is a human donor who received a liver transplant.

The genes are TRBV6-6 and TRBJ1-2, with a weak D call TRBD1 (6 bases). The CDR3 consists of 14 residues. The germline V gene has CDR1 MNHNY and CDR2 SVGAGI (reference sequence). Between the trimmed V and J ends, which lost 0 bases and 5 bases, there was a span of 10 bases. The CDR3 is CASSYSGGEYGYTF. The CDR3 nucleotides read TGTGCCAGCAGTTACTCAGGGGGGGAGTATGGCTACACCTTC.

The V and J genes are TRBV4-3 and TRBJ2-3; 9 bases line up with TRBD1. Germline V lookup: CDR1 LGHNA, CDR2 YSLEER. This CDR3 region has 16 residues. The V segment lost 1 base and the J segment 4 bases; nucleotides outside the gene matches: 6. This chain's CDR3 is CASSQGHRGRADTQYF. DNA for the CDR3: TGCGCCAGCAGCCAAGGTCACAGGGGGCGGGCAGATACGCAGTATTTT.

The J gene is TRBJ2-4, the V gene TRBV6-5; 7 bases match TRBD1. The CDR3 has 16 residues. Germline CDR1 MNHEY, CDR2 SVGAGI. Losses at the gene ends were 2 bases for V and 6 bases for J; bases not matched to a gene: 10. DNA for the CDR3: TGTGCCAGCAGTTACACAAACAGGGGAAAGGGAAACATTCAGTACTTC. This codes for CASSYTNRGKGNIQYF.

The V gene is TRBV6-1, the J gene TRBJ1-2; D may be TRBD1 (6 bases). Trimming stripped 1 base from V and 4 bases from J, with 10 bases between. CDR1 is MNHNS, CDR2 SASEGT, per germline. CDR3 length: 14 residues. The CDR3 region has the DNA TGTGCCAGCAGTGAAGAAAGGGGGGTCTATGGCTACACCTTC. It yields the protein CASSEERGVYGYTF.

The chain recombines TRBV5-1 with TRBJ2-3; TRBD2 agrees at 10 bases. CDR1 and CDR2 from the germline V gene are SGHRS and YFSETQ. After removal of 6 bases from V and 6 bases from J, the junction contained 13 bases not matched to a gene. This CDR3 contains 16 residues. CDR3 sequence reads: CASTLNQREGPDTQYF. CDR3 DNA sequence: TGCGCCAGCACCCTAAATCAGCGGGAGGGCCCGGATACGCAGTATTTT.